The clone carrying this T cell receptor beta chain was observed a single time. Authors' analysis steps: By means of reference gene primer amplification, nucleated cell counts were estimated. Clones were sequenced by immunoSEQ multiplex PCR, and TCRdb holds only the in-frame ones, with some missing. V, J and clone size are those of that table, while D and trimming were read from the DNA. Here the sample spans about 62,000 clones, 86% being singletons. Germline CDR1 reads SGHRS; CDR2 reads YFSETQ. The length of the CDR3 is 15 residues. The junction had 10 bases not matched to a gene; V was cut back by 5 bases and J by 6 bases. These data belong to a study of blood T cell repertoires in COVID-19. Study-wide context: Material from acute and convalescent COVID-19 was sourced from the United States, Italy and Spain. PBMCs, B-cell-depleted T cells, or T cells provided the cDNA or gDNA that made up the material.

The receptor was derived from a woman older than 75 with acute or convalescent COVID-19. The specimen sequenced was peripheral blood. J is TRBJ1-1 and V is TRBV5-1, with 10 bases that match TRBD1. The CDR3: CASSRVLTGGPEAFF. For the CDR3, the DNA is TGCGCCAGCAGTCGGGTTTTGACAGGGGGCCCTGAAGCTTTCTTT.